This T cell receptor (beta chain) was found in a study of cytomegalovirus exposure and HLA in healthy donors. About the research overall: When over 300 donors were genotyped, roughly 82% of them were found to fall in the Caucasian-associated ancestry cluster.

In regard to this clone: Its cognate antigen is unknown.

Overall study findings and caveats: CMV serostatus was the only immune exposure information that was available. Rarity characterized most TCR sequences, yet some public TCRs appeared in many donors.

It was with 60 Vbeta and 13 Jbeta primers that the PCR ran. Data came from immunoSEQ multiplex PCR; TCRdb stores just in-frame clones and leaves some out. The sample contains 200,000 or so clones, about 83% of which appear only once. CDR3 length: 16 amino acids. Per germline, CDR1 KGHSY and CDR2 FQNENV. V dropped 2 bases and J dropped 4 bases, with 18 bases sitting between them. Material: PBMCs. This clonotype originated in a woman aged 25 to 45 in good health and CMV-seropositive. The V gene is TRBV16, the J gene TRBJ2-7, with a possible D match to TRBD2 (5 bases). The DNA for the CDR3 is TGTGCCAGCAGCCAAAGCCGGACTGGCGGTACGTACGAGCAGTACTTC. Protein: CASSQSRTGGTYEQYF.